This T cell receptor (beta chain) was observed in a study of shared clonotypes between healthy human individuals. At a deep level, the assay was run. Replicate PCRs were loaded with roughly 0.3 ug DNA from unsorted PBMC, approximately 31,000 T cell genomes. Sequenced by immunoSEQ multiplex PCR; TCRdb stores in-frame clones only, minus some. In the table there are hundreds of thousands of clones, around 77% of which are singletons. The V gene's germline CDR1 is LGHNA and CDR2 YNFKEQ. After removal of 6 bases from V and 4 bases from J, the junction contained 6 bases not matched to a gene. This CDR3 is built from 14 residues. A word on this clone: The antigen remains unidentified.

General observations from the study: The genetic and exposure-history diversity represented was limited by few donors.

This clonotype was sampled from a woman between 35 and 50 years old in good health. Some clones in this sample may be carry-over from other donors' samples. The rearrangement uses TRBV4-2 and TRBJ2-7, with 10 bases aligning to TRBD2. The sample was PBMCs. CDR3 sequence: CASSPTSGAYEQYF. CDR3 DNA: TGTGCCAGCAGTCCTACTAGCGGGGCGTACGAGCAGTACTTC.